The 27 T cell receptor beta chains reported below all come from one sample, sequenced in a study of cytomegalovirus exposure and HLA in healthy donors. With 60 Vbeta and 13 Jbeta primers, the PCR was carried out. Method: immunoSEQ multiplex PCR; TCRdb's copy keeps in-frame clones and lacks some. The table has about 130,000 clones, 77% seen once. The sequenced sample was PBMCs. The source of these receptors is a male donor in good health and CMV-seropositive.

The chain employs TRBV7-9 and TRBJ2-7; tentative D call: TRBD2 (5 bases). CDR3 size: 14 residues. The germline CDR1 and CDR2 sequences are SEHNR and FQNEAQ (reference sequence). V was shortened by 5 bases and J by 5 bases, with 16 bases between the two germline ends. The chain's CDR3 is CASSLSGRGNEQYF. The CDR3 DNA is TGTGCCAGCAGCCTAAGTGGGAGAGGGAACGAGCAGTACTTC.

The CDR3, as DNA: TGTGCCAGTATGGGAGGATGGCAGGGAAGACATAGTGACACTGAAGCTTTCTTT. Amino acids: CASMGGWQGRHSDTEAFF. V gene TRBV21-1 combines with J gene TRBJ1-1. TRBV21-1 is a listed pseudogene. The CDR3 is 18 residues long.

The V call is TRBV7-9, the J call TRBJ2-1, with 10 bases aligning to TRBD1. The CDR3 is 15 amino acids. In germline, CDR1 is SEHNR, CDR2 FQNEAQ (reference sequence). Trimming at V came to 1 base and at J to 8 bases, leaving 5 bases not matched to a gene. The CDR3 protein is CASSLVDRGQYEQFF. The DNA for the CDR3 is TGTGCCAGCAGCTTAGTCGACAGGGGGCAATATGAGCAGTTCTTC.

The CDR3 DNA reads as TGTGCCAGCAGCCCGGGGACAGGGGGAAATCAGCCCCAGCATTTT. This codes for CASSPGTGGNQPQHF. The rearrangement links TRBV5-4 to TRBJ1-5; 11 bases fit TRBD1. The V and J ends lost 4 bases and 4 bases, in that order; junction bases with no gene match: 4. Germline V gene lookup returns CDR1 SGHNT and CDR2 YYREEE (reference sequence). The CDR3 has 15 residues.

The sample holds a few counts of this clone. The chain uses TRBV5-6 and TRBJ2-7; tentatively, D is TRBD2 (5 bases). The germline gives CDR1 SGHDT, CDR2 YYEEEE. Trimming left V 3 bases short and J 6 bases short, with 7 bases between. This CDR3 has 11 residues. The CDR3 DNA reads TGTGCCAGCAGCTCTCGGGGCGAGCAGTACTTC. The encoded protein is CASSSRGEQYF.

The J gene is TRBJ2-7, the V gene TRBV6-1, with 10 bases that match TRBD2. The germline CDR1 and CDR2 sequences are MNHNS and SASEGT. J gave up 0 bases and V 5 bases, and 4 bases lay outside the gene matches. The CDR3 has 15 residues. In nucleotides, the CDR3 is TGTGCCAGCAGTCAAACTAGCGGGACCTCCTACGAGCAGTACTTC. It yields the protein CASSQTSGTSYEQYF.

The chain couples TRBV28 to TRBJ2-7; a possible D gene is TRBD2 (6 bases). Per the germline V gene, CDR1 is MDHEN and CDR2 is SYDVKM. V was trimmed by 5 bases and J by 1 base, leaving 15 bases between them. The CDR3 is 15 residues long. CDR3 loop: CASSRSFSGSYEQYF. The CDR3 DNA reads as TGTGCCAGCAGTCGATCTTTTAGCGGATCCTACGAGCAGTACTTC.

The chain employs TRBV9 and TRBJ2-7; weak D call: TRBD1 (6 bases). This CDR3 spans 14 amino acids. V lost 4 bases to trimming and J lost 3 bases, with 14 bases between them. CDR1 is SGDLS and CDR2 is YYNGEE in the germline V gene. The CDR3 protein is CASSPRQVVYEQYF. The CDR3, as DNA: TGTGCCAGCAGCCCCCGACAGGTGGTCTACGAGCAGTACTTC.

CDR3 nucleotides: TGTGCCAGCAGCTTAGCGGGCGGGATCGGAGAGACCCAGTACTTC. Its protein is CASSLAGGIGETQYF. The chain uses TRBV7-2 and TRBJ2-5; D is possibly TRBD2 (6 bases). Germline CDR1 reads SGHTA; CDR2 reads FQGNSA. This CDR3 is built from 15 residues. V shed 0 bases and J shed 4 bases, with 12 bases lying between them.

The chain recombines TRBV6-5 with TRBJ2-5; 8 positions agree with TRBD2. Germline CDR1 is MNHEY and CDR2 is SVGAGI. CDR3 length: 15 amino acids. V lost 4 bases, J lost 1 base, and 5 bases stayed unmatched. CDR3 amino acids: CASSFTSGIQETQYF. The DNA for the CDR3 is TGTGCCAGCAGTTTTACTAGCGGAATCCAAGAGACCCAGTACTTC.

This clone was seen only once. This chain connects TRBV5-6 to TRBJ1-2, with a tentative D call TRBD1 (5 bases). The V end was cut by 2 bases, the J end by 2 bases, with 10 bases between. Germline lookup yields CDR1 SGHDT and CDR2 YYEEEE. The CDR3 covers 14 residues. The CDR3 loop is CASSFLTGNYGYTF. CDR3 in DNA: TGTGCCAGCAGCTTTTTAACAGGAAACTATGGCTACACCTTC.

J is TRBJ2-1 and V is TRBV28; 7 nucleotides match TRBD2. Germline loops: CDR1 MDHEN, CDR2 SYDVKM. V shed 6 bases and J 8 bases; nucleotides not matched to a gene: 10. The CDR3 consists of 14 residues. The CDR3 region has the DNA TGTGCCAGCAGGTGGCGCGGGAGAGCTGATGAGCAGTTCTTC. As protein: CASRWRGRADEQFF.

This clone appeared once. The chain combines TRBV7-9 with TRBJ1-2; 7 bases agree with TRBD1. This CDR3 contains 16 residues. Germline V gene sequence: CDR1 SEHNR, CDR2 FQNEAQ (reference sequence). The V segment lost 1 base and the J segment 0 bases; nucleotides outside the gene matches: 5. CDR3 protein: CASSLGSQGTNYGYTF. CDR3 sequence (DNA): TGTGCCAGCAGCTTAGGATCACAGGGGACTAACTATGGCTACACCTTC.

The CDR3 DNA reads TGCGCCAGCAGCTTGGGGCCAGGGAACGAGCAGTACTTC. As protein: CASSLGPGNEQYF. The chain joins TRBV5-1 to TRBJ2-7, with D possibly being TRBD1 (5 bases). V lost 0 bases to trimming and J lost 5 bases, with 9 bases between them. This CDR3 comprises 13 residues. CDR1 and CDR2 from the germline V gene are SGHRS and YFSETQ.

This clone was observed a handful of times. This chain joins TRBV5-4 and TRBJ2-7, with 8 positions matching TRBD1. CDR3 length: 14 amino acids. Germline V gene sequence: CDR1 SGHNT, CDR2 YYREEE (reference sequence). The ends lost 4 bases at V and 6 bases at J; junction bases unmatched: 9. This CDR3 reads CASSPGGQGSEQYF. CDR3 coding DNA: TGTGCCAGCAGCCCTGGTGGACAGGGAAGCGAGCAGTACTTC. Combining the CDR3 with reference TRBV5-4 and TRBJ2-7 gives the whole variable domain ETGVTQSPTHLIKTRGQQVTLRCSSQSGHNTVSWYQQALGQGPQFIFQYYREEENGRGNFPPRFSGLQFPNYSSELNVNALELDDSALYLCASSPGGQGSEQYFGPGTRLTVT.

In its sample, this clone was seen a few times. The genes are TRBV21-1 and TRBJ1-1; the table's D call, TRBD1, was not checked against the DNA. TRBV21-1 is reported as a pseudogene. This CDR3 is 15 amino acids long. The CDR3 coding sequence is TGTGCCAGCAGCAAATTTCCGACAGGGGACACTGAAGCTTTCTTT. Its translation: CASSKFPTGDTEAFF.

The genes are TRBV18 and TRBJ2-5; unclear D gene. Trimming removed 4 bases from V and 4 bases from J, with 13 bases in between. CDR3 length: 14 amino acids. The germline V gene encodes CDR1 KGHSH and CDR2 LQKENI. The CDR3 bases are TGTGCCAGCTCACAAGAGATGTTCCGAGAGACCCAGTACTTC. This sequence encodes CASSQEMFRETQYF.

This rearrangement joins TRBV28 to TRBJ2-7, with 7 bases identical to TRBD1. This CDR3 has 13 amino acids. Germline CDR1 is MDHEN and CDR2 is SYDVKM. The V and J ends lost 6 bases and 7 bases, in that order; junction bases with no gene match: 9. CDR3 nucleotide sequence: TGTGCCAGCAGGAATATACAGGGGCGAGAGCAGTACTTC. This codes for CASRNIQGREQYF.

A few counts support this clone. The gene calls are TRBV7-3 and TRBJ2-1; 10 positions match TRBD2. V lost 8 bases, J lost 3 bases, and 7 bases stayed unmatched. This CDR3 region has 15 residues. The germline gives CDR1 SGHTA, CDR2 FQGTGA. CDR3 coding DNA: TGTGCCAGCCAATTCGGGACTAGCGACTACAATGAGCAGTTCTTC. Amino acid sequence: CASQFGTSDYNEQFF.

This chain links TRBV4-2 with TRBJ2-3, with 11 bases that match TRBD2. V lost 6 bases and J lost 5; bases outside the gene matches: 7. The CDR3 length is 15 residues. Per the germline V gene, CDR1 is LGHNA and CDR2 is YNFKEQ. Here the CDR3 DNA reads TGTGCCAGCAGTAGCGGGGGGGCCCTCCAAGATACGCAGTATTTT. Translated: CASSSGGALQDTQYF.

The genes are TRBV9 and TRBJ2-7, with 9 bases that match TRBD1. This CDR3 has 14 amino acids. J was trimmed by 3 bases and V by 4 bases; bases with no gene match: 5. Germline lookup yields CDR1 SGDLS and CDR2 YYNGEE. CDR3 bases: TGTGCCAGCAGCAAGGGGACAGGGAACTACGAGCAGTACTTC. It encodes CASSKGTGNYEQYF. The full variable domain, completed using reference TRBV9 and TRBJ2-7, is DSGVTQTPKHLITATGQRVTLRCSPRSGDLSVYWYQQSLDQGLQFLIQYYNGEERAKGNILERFSAQQFPDLHSELNLSSLELGDSALYFCASSKGTGNYEQYFGPGTRLTVT.

CDR3 nucleotides: TGTGCCAGCAGCTCGGGACAGGGTGGCCAGCATTTT. Amino acid sequence: CASSSGQGGQHF. The V gene is TRBV7-8, the J gene TRBJ1-5; 9 bases line up with TRBD1. This CDR3 comprises 12 residues. The J segment lost 12 bases and the V segment lost 4 bases, leaving 4 bases of the junction unmatched. Per the germline V gene, CDR1 is SGHVS and CDR2 is FQNEAQ.

V and J are TRBV11-2 and TRBJ1-1; D uncertain. The CDR3 runs to 15 residues. Trimming shortened V by 5 bases and J by 0 bases, and 13 bases separated the two germline ends. The germline V gene has CDR1 SGHAT and CDR2 FQNNGV. CDR3 region: CASSQPGKMNTEAFF. CDR3 sequence (DNA): TGTGCCAGCAGCCAGCCGGGAAAAATGAACACTGAAGCTTTCTTT.

The chain links TRBV19 to TRBJ1-5; no clear D. CDR3 length equals 15 residues. CDR1 and CDR2 (germline): LNHDA, SQIVND (reference sequence). V gave up 7 bases and J gave up 2 bases, with 15 bases separating them. The CDR3 sequence: CASTPTGLGNQPQHF. The DNA of the CDR3 is TGTGCCAGTACCCCAACCGGACTAGGCAATCAGCCCCAGCATTTT.

This chain links TRBV25-1 with TRBJ1-3; 8 bases align to TRBD1. V lost 2 bases and J lost 0; bases outside the gene matches: 6. This CDR3 is 17 amino acids long. The germline CDR1 and CDR2 sequences are MGHDK and SYGVNS. The CDR3 sequence: CASSENRGRYSGNTIYF. CDR3 DNA sequence: TGTGCCAGCAGTGAAAACAGGGGGAGGTACTCTGGAAACACCATATATTTT.

V gene TRBV2 combines with J gene TRBJ1-1, with D maybe TRBD1 (6 bases). CDR3 size: 16 residues. Deletions cut 4 bases from V and 0 bases from J, with 15 bases between. CDR1 is SNHLY and CDR2 is FYNNEI in the germline V gene. The chain's CDR3 is CASSATGIRLNTEAFF. CDR3 DNA sequence: TGTGCCAGCAGTGCCACAGGGATTCGTTTGAACACTGAAGCTTTCTTT.

The chain links TRBV28 to TRBJ2-3; 7 positions agree with TRBD2. The V gene end was trimmed by 4 bases and the J gene end by 3 bases; junction bases not matched to a gene: 4. Germline CDR1 is MDHEN and CDR2 is SYDVKM. This CDR3 spans 14 amino acids. DNA for the CDR3: TGTGCCAGCAGTTCAAACGGGGGGACAGATACGCAGTATTTT. Translating it yields CASSSNGGTDTQYF.